This T cell receptor (beta chain) appears in the sequencing data of a study of cytomegalovirus exposure and HLA in healthy donors. This clone was detected once. Its specificity is not known. Study-wide results and limits: In a later analysis, TCR beta V- and J-gene trimming showed a link to a missense DCLRE1C variant. Under in vitro conditions, a few CMV-associated chains were confirmed as specific for CMV antigens. Whilst most TCR sequences proved rare, a subset of public TCRs occurred across many donors.

This PCR relied on a set of 60 Vbeta primers and 13 Jbeta primers. TCRdb's copy holds only in-frame clones and misses some; the assay was immunoSEQ multiplex PCR. This sample carries about 60,000 clones, almost 75% of them seen once, and the ten largest clones take roughly 5.5%. The CDR3 is 13 residues long. The germline CDR1 and CDR2 sequences are MNHEY and SVGAGI. Trimming took 7 bases from V and 4 from J, leaving 14 bases between them. The receptor was isolated from a man over 45 in good health and CMV-seronegative. The rearrangement uses TRBV6-5 and TRBJ2-7, with a weak D call TRBD1 (6 bases). The sample consisted of PBMCs. The CDR3 coding sequence is TGTGCCAGCAATGCCAGGGGACGTTACGAGCAGTACTTC. Protein sequence: CASNARGRYEQYF.